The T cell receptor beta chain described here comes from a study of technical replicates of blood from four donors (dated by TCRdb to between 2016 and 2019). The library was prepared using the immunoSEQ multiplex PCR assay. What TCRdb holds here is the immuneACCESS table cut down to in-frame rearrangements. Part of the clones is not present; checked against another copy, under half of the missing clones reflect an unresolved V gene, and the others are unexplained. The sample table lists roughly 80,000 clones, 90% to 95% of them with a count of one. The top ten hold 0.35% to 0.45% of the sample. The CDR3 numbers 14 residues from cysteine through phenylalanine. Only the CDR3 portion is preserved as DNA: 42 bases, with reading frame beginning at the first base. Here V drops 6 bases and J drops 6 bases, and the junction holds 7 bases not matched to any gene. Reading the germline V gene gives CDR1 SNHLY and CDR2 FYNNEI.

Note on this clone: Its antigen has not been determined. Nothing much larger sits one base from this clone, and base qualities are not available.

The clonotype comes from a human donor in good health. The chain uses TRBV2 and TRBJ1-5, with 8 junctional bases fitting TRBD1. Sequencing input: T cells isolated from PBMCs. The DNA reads TGTGCCAGCAGGACCCAGGGGGCGCGTCAGCCCCAGCATTTT. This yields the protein CASRTQGARQPQHF.